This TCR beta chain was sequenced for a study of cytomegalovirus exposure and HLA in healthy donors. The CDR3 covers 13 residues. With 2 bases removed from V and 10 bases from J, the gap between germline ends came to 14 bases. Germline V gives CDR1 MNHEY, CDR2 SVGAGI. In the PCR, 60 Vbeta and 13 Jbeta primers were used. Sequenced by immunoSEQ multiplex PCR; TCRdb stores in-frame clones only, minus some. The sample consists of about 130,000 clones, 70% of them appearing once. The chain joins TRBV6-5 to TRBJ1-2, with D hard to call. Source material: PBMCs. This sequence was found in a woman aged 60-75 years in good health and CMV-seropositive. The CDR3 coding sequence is TGTGCCAGCAGTTACCGAACCCCGGTTTACTACACCTTC. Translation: CASSYRTPVYYTF.